This T cell receptor (beta chain) was recovered during a study of post-analysis software for immune sequencing data. This clonotype was detected a few times. What it recognizes is unknown. The V gene's germline CDR1 is DFQATT and CDR2 SNEGSKA (reference sequence). The CDR3 totals 16 residues. Germline trimming cut 1 base from V and 8 bases from J; bases unmatched to any gene: 11. Study-wide results and limits: Analysis by F measure revealed that same-batch samples clustered strongly together. There were five TRBV segments more frequent in patients than controls, and TRBV5-6, TRBV5-1 and TRBV20-1 were among them.

cDNA libraries for TCR beta contained unique molecular identifiers. From the PCR reads, TCRdb called clonotypes with MiXCR, one entry per CDR3 protein. The repertoire holds roughly 730,000 distinct CDR3 sequences, with 25% to 30% as singletons. Sequenced material: blood. The chain employs TRBV20-1 and TRBJ2-4, with 10 bases matching TRBD2. The clonotype originates from a girl between 10 and 17 years old with multiple sclerosis. The CDR3 protein is CSARGLAGDLLDIQYF. The CDR3 nucleotides read TGCAGTGCTAGAGGGCTAGCGGGAGATTTGTTGGACATTCAGTACTTC.